This T cell receptor beta chain was recorded in a study of early T cells in non-severe SARS-CoV-2 infection. Study background: Sequenced bulk RNA came from whole blood that was unsorted, and chains were unpaired. Study-level results: Private and CD4 specificities were missed by VDJdb matching, which favored anti-spike CD8 responses.

The CDR3 is made up of 15 amino acids. CDR1 SGHVS and CDR2 FNYEAQ come from the germline V gene. V was pared by 7 bases and J by 1 base, with 6 bases of the junction left unmatched. Individual cDNA molecules were tagged with unique molecular identifiers, the study reported. TCRdb re-analysed the 5' RACE reads in MiXCR, keeping a single row per CDR3 protein. The repertoire has fewer than 55,000 distinct CDR3 sequences, roughly 4% of them found once; the top ten carry about 3.1%. There are many counts of this clonotype. Its antigen remains unknown. This chain links TRBV7-6 with TRBJ2-5; TRBD2 matches 10 bases. Material for sequencing was whole blood. The clonotype originates from an adult who was a healthcare worker with PCR-confirmed SARS-CoV-2 infection or an uninfected control (not recorded which). This CDR3 is CASTPLAGVQETQYF. Written as DNA, the CDR3 is TGTGCCAGCACCCCGCTAGCGGGGGTCCAAGAGACCCAGTACTTC.